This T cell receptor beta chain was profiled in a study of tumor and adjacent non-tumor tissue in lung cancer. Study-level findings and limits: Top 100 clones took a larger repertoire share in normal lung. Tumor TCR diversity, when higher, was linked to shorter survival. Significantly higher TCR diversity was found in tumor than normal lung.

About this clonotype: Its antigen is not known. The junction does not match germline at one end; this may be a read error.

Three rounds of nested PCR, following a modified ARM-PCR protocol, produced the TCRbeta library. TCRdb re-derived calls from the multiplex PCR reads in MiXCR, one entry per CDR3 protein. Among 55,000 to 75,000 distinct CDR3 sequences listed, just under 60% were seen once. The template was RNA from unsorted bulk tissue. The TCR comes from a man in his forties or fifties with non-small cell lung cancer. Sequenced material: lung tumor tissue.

The CDR3 reads CASSLTGGAYYGYTF. The CDR3, as DNA: TGTGCCAGCAGTTTAACAGGGGGCGCATACTATGGTTACACCTTC. The chain joins TRBV12-3 or TRBV12-4 to TRBJ1-2; 9 bases are shared with TRBD1. This CDR3 is 15 amino acids long.